Described below is a single TCR beta chain sequence and its context. Its antigen is undetermined. The table came from immunoSEQ multiplex PCR; TCRdb's copy has only in-frame clones and leaves some out. The sample shows roughly 55,000 clones, roughly 78% of them seen only once. CD4+ T cells specific for antigen were expanded with viral peptide pools by the ViraFEST assay before sequencing. Following a roughly ten-day culture, CD4+ T cells were purified. Participants received two doses of either the BNT162b2 or mRNA-1273 vaccine. None of the vaccinated had previously contracted SARS-CoV-2, and their nucleocapsid antibodies tested negative. Cultures used more than 1.5 million PBMC per well, 9 to 10 IU/ml IL-2 and approximately 10 ug/ml peptides. A half-medium replacement with IL-2 medium was carried out on days 3 and 7. These data come from a study of vaccination effects on CD4 cells after COVID-19. Whole-study findings and limits: By a late point after vaccination, infection- and vaccine-induced clones had shrunk markedly through clonal contraction.

Germline values: CDR1 KGHSH, CDR2 LQKENI. Between the trimmed V and J ends, which lost 2 bases and 4 bases, there was a span of 10 bases. This CDR3 region has 14 residues. The specimen was CD4+ T cells from PBMCs cultured with HCoV-OC43 spike peptides, collected after COVID-19 vaccination. As for subset: HCoV-OC43 spike overlapping peptide pool stimulation. The receptor comes from a human donor who received a COVID-19 vaccine. This chain links TRBV18 with TRBJ2-3; D not resolved. CDR3 in amino acids: CASSPMKGSDTQYF. The CDR3 coding sequence is TGTGCCAGCTCACCAATGAAGGGATCAGATACGCAGTATTTT.